The 32 T cell receptor beta chains below were found in one sample sequenced in a study of blood T cells in healthy people across ages. PCR was performed a second time for about 7 to 11 cycles using a sample-barcoded 5' primer and a J-beta primer mix. TCRdb reprocessed the 5' RACE reads via MiXCR and lists one record per CDR3 protein. The sample contains 660,000 or so distinct CDR3 sequences, about 54% of which appear only once. The sequenced sample was blood. All receptors come from a man in his sixties in good health.

CDR3 DNA sequence: TGTGCCAGCAGCCGGGATCTGAACACTGAAGCTTTCTTT. Translation: CASSRDLNTEAFF. The chain couples TRBV7-6 to TRBJ1-1; unclear D gene. V lost 5 bases, J lost 0 bases, and 7 bases lay in between. The CDR3 runs 13 residues. Per the germline V gene, CDR1 is SGHVS and CDR2 is FNYEAQ.

The V call is TRBV27, the J call TRBJ1-1; no definite D call. V lost 8 bases and J 3 bases, leaving 13 bases between the germline ends. The germline V gene has CDR1 MNHEY and CDR2 SMNVEV (reference sequence). The CDR3 consists of 13 residues. This CDR3 reads CASARVRDTEAFF. The CDR3 region has the DNA TGTGCCAGCGCGAGGGTGAGGGACACTGAAGCTTTCTTT.

The table lists this clonotype with a few counts. An end of the junction does not agree with germline; a read error may underlie this. The V gene is TRBV5-1, the J gene TRBJ2-3; 7 bases agree with TRBD1. This CDR3 is 14 amino acids long. Germline CDR1 SGHRS, CDR2 YFSETQ. For the CDR3, the DNA is TGTGCCAGCAGCTTTCAGGGGGGCACAGATACGCAGTATTTT. This sequence encodes CASSFQGGTDTQYF.

This chain links TRBV3-1 with TRBJ1-2; 10 nucleotides line up with TRBD1. Germline V gives CDR1 LGHDT, CDR2 YNNKEL (reference sequence). The CDR3 contains 17 residues. The ends lost 3 bases at V and 1 base at J; junction bases unmatched: 8. CDR3 region: CASSHPGTGVSNYGYTF. The CDR3 region has the DNA TGTGCCAGCAGCCACCCCGGGACAGGGGTCAGTAACTATGGCTACACCTTC.

The V call is TRBV28, the J call TRBJ1-2, with D perhaps matching TRBD1 (6 bases). This CDR3 is 13 amino acids long. In germline, CDR1 is MDHEN, CDR2 SYDVKM. Trimming left V 7 bases short and J 5 bases short, with 14 bases between. CDR3 bases: TGTGCCAGCAACGGGGGGCTACGGTATGGCTACACCTTC. Encoded protein: CASNGGLRYGYTF.

The chain couples TRBV7-9 to TRBJ2-7, with D possibly TRBD2 on 5 matching bases. V gave up 4 bases and J gave up 0 bases, with 10 bases separating them. Per germline, CDR1 SEHNR and CDR2 FQNEAQ (reference sequence). The CDR3 has 14 residues. CDR3 amino acids: CASSSHGSSYEQYF. For the CDR3, the DNA is TGTGCCAGCAGCTCGCATGGGAGCTCCTACGAGCAGTACTTC.

The chain recombines TRBV11-2 with TRBJ2-7; D is undetermined. V was clipped by 2 bases and J by 10 bases, with 9 bases between them. The length of the CDR3 is 11 residues. Germline V CDR1 and CDR2: SGHAT, FQNNGV. The CDR3 sequence: CASSLYRSQYF. DNA of the CDR3: TGTGCCAGCAGCTTATATCGGAGTCAGTACTTC. The whole variable domain, filled in from reference TRBV11-2 and TRBJ2-7, reads EAGVAQSPRYKIIEKRQSVAFWCNPISGHATLYWYQQILGQGPKLLIQFQNNGVVDDSQLPKDRFSAERLKGVDSTLKIQPAKLEDSAVYLCASSLYRSQYFGPGTRLTVT.

V is TRBV20-1 and J is TRBJ2-7, with D possibly matching TRBD2 (6 bases). The CDR3 consists of 16 residues. V was pared by 3 bases and J by 1 base, with 19 bases between. The germline gives CDR1 DFQATT, CDR2 SNEGSKA (reference sequence). The CDR3 nucleotides read TGCAGTGCTAGTCCCCGAGGACTACTAATTTCCTACGAGCAGTACTTC. This sequence encodes CSASPRGLLISYEQYF.

V and J are TRBV3-1 and TRBJ2-3; D is undetermined. This CDR3 spans 13 amino acids. V lost 1 base to trimming and J lost 5 bases, with 7 bases between them. CDR1 is LGHDT and CDR2 is YNNKEL in the germline V gene (reference sequence). This CDR3 is CASSQGFLDTQYF. CDR3 in DNA: TGTGCCAGCAGCCAAGGCTTTCTAGATACGCAGTATTTT.

The chain carries TRBV6-2 or TRBV6-3 and TRBJ2-7; 14 bases are shared with TRBD2. This CDR3 comprises 17 residues. CDR1 MNHEY and CDR2 SVGEGT come from the germline V gene. Losses at the gene ends were 4 bases for V and 2 bases for J; bases not matched to a gene: 7. The DNA of the CDR3 is TGTGCCAGCAGTTCCGCCGGACTAGCGGGGGGAACCTACGAGCAGTACTTC. This sequence encodes CASSSAGLAGGTYEQYF.

V is TRBV6-2 or TRBV6-3 and J is TRBJ2-3; TRBD2 matches 12 bases. This CDR3 is built from 15 residues. Germline CDR1 is MNHEY and CDR2 is SVGEGT. The V segment lost 8 bases and the J segment 2 bases; nucleotides outside the gene matches: 5. CDR3 region: CASVRTSGVTDTQYF. The DNA for the CDR3 is TGTGCCAGCGTCCGGACTAGCGGGGTCACAGATACGCAGTATTTT.

About this clonotype itself: Given a much more abundant clone one base away, this may be a read error. V is TRBV7-2 and J is TRBJ2-5; D is perhaps TRBD1 (5 bases). V was pared by 6 bases and J by 4 bases, with 18 bases between. Per germline, CDR1 SGHTA and CDR2 FQGNSA. The CDR3 has 15 amino acids. The CDR3 sequence: CASSLTGTSRETQYF. In nucleotides, the CDR3 is TGTGCCAGCAGTCTTACAGGAACCTCAAGAGAGACCCAGTACTTC.

The rearrangement joins TRBV10-2 to TRBJ2-5; D is undetermined. Germline V gives CDR1 WSHSY, CDR2 SAAADI. The ends were cut back, 0 bases at V and 7 bases at J, with 18 bases in the middle. The CDR3 covers 16 residues. Here the CDR3 reads CASSESRGTGGGTQYF. The CDR3 DNA reads TGCGCCAGCAGTGAGTCGAGAGGCACCGGCGGTGGGACCCAGTACTTC.

The V call is TRBV3-1, the J call TRBJ1-1, with D hard to call. CDR1 is LGHDT and CDR2 is YNNKEL in the germline V gene (reference sequence). There are 15 residues in the CDR3. Trimming pared 1 base from V and 1 base from J, leaving 10 bases between. CDR3 loop: CASSQVSLANTEAFF. The CDR3 coding sequence is TGTGCCAGCAGCCAAGTTTCTCTGGCGAACACTGAAGCTTTCTTT.

This clonotype came up a few times. The CDR3 reads CSVDRAGTTDTQYF. The CDR3 DNA reads TGCAGCGTAGACCGAGCGGGGACCACAGATACGCAGTATTTT. The chain carries TRBV29-1 and TRBJ2-3; TRBD2 matches 7 bases. V gave up 6 bases and J gave up 2 bases; unmatched junction bases: 8. CDR3 length: 14 amino acids. Germline V gives CDR1 SQVTM, CDR2 ANQGSEA.

The chain combines TRBV9 with TRBJ2-4, with TRBD2 identical over 10 bases. The J call is uncertain, as TRBJ2-5 better fits the DNA end. The length of the CDR3 is 15 residues. Germline V CDR1 and CDR2: SGDLS, YYNGEE. CDR3 in amino acids: CASSVGIAGGETQYF. The CDR3 coding sequence is TGTGCCAGCAGCGTGGGAATAGCGGGGGGAGAGACCCAGTACTTC.

This chain links TRBV3-1 with TRBJ2-3; 9 bases line up with TRBD2. V shed 8 bases, J shed 2 bases, and the junction held 8 bases outside the gene matches. Germline assignment: CDR1 LGHDT and CDR2 YNNKEL (reference sequence). This CDR3 is 15 amino acids long. The CDR3 DNA reads as TGTGCCAGCGCAACGACTAGCGGCTCCACAGATACGCAGTATTTT. Its protein is CASATTSGSTDTQYF.

CDR3 in DNA: TGTGCCAGCAGTGGGACAACTATGGACGAGCAGTACTTC. Its protein is CASSGTTMDEQYF. The chain links TRBV6-2 or TRBV6-3 to TRBJ2-7; perhaps TRBD1 as D (6 bases). Germline lookup yields CDR1 MNHEY and CDR2 SVGEGT. CDR3 size: 13 residues. Trimming stripped 5 bases from V and 5 bases from J, with 13 bases between.

This clonotype was counted only a few times. CDR3 nucleotide sequence: TGTGCCAGCAGTGATAGCGAAGAGACCCAGTACTTC. It codes for CASSDSEETQYF. V gene TRBV6-1 combines with J gene TRBJ2-5; D possibly corresponds to TRBD2 (5 bases). Deletions cut 3 bases from V and 3 bases from J, with 5 bases between. This CDR3 comprises 12 residues. Germline CDR1 is MNHNS and CDR2 is SASEGT.

The chain uses TRBV24-1 and TRBJ2-1; 9 bases are a match to TRBD2. CDR3 length: 14 residues. The germline V gene has CDR1 KGHDR and CDR2 SFDVKD. The ends lost 5 bases at V and 7 bases at J; junction bases unmatched: 5. CDR3 amino acids: CATSGSGGLNEQFF. CDR3 nucleotide sequence: TGTGCCACCAGTGGAAGCGGGGGGTTAAATGAGCAGTTCTTC.

The chain has TRBV10-3 and TRBJ2-1; 9 bases agree with TRBD2. Trimming cost V 4 bases and J 4 bases; bases outside gene matches: 8. CDR3 length: 16 amino acids. The germline V gene has CDR1 ENHRY and CDR2 SYGVKD. The CDR3 DNA is TGTGCCATCAGTGTGGGCAGGACTAGCGTTTACAATGAGCAGTTCTTC. Amino acids: CAISVGRTSVYNEQFF.

The chain combines TRBV5-1 with TRBJ2-3; TRBD2 is a possible D gene (6 bases). The V gene lost 3 bases and the J gene lost 2 bases, with 16 bases spanning the gap. The germline V gene encodes CDR1 SGHRS and CDR2 YFSETQ. The CDR3 runs to 16 residues. Here the CDR3 reads CASSSRRGDDTDTQYF. CDR3 in DNA: TGCGCCAGCAGCTCCCGGCGCGGGGATGACACAGATACGCAGTATTTT.

As concerns this clonotype: One junction end does not reproduce the germline sequence, and a read error may be involved. This chain uses TRBV14 with TRBJ1-1; a possible D gene is TRBD1 (6 bases). Germline V gene lookup returns CDR1 SGHDN and CDR2 FVKESK. The CDR3 extends over 18 amino acids. For the CDR3, the DNA is TGTCCCAGCAGCCAAGCATTACAGGGTCGGCTGAAGAACACTGAAGCTTTCTTT. This gives the protein CPSSQALQGRLKNTEAFF.

This rearrangement joins TRBV5-1 to TRBJ2-1; D perhaps matches TRBD2 (6 bases). Trimming took 7 bases from V and 9 from J, leaving 23 bases between them. The CDR3 runs to 15 residues. Germline values: CDR1 SGHRS, CDR2 YFSETQ. The DNA for the CDR3 is TGCGCCAGCGCATACGATAGCACTAGCTCGACTGAGCAGTTCTTC. Translating it yields CASAYDSTSSTEQFF.

This clonotype was recorded a few times. The genes are TRBV6-2 or TRBV6-3 and TRBJ2-4; D is undetermined. With 6 bases removed from V and 2 bases from J, the gap between germline ends came to 11 bases. CDR3 length: 14 amino acids. CDR1 is MNHEY and CDR2 is SVGEGT in the germline V gene. The CDR3 spells CASSLDFTKNIQYF. For the CDR3, the DNA is TGTGCCAGCAGCCTCGACTTCACCAAAAACATTCAGTACTTC.

CDR3 DNA: TGTGCCAGCGCCCGACTAGCGGGATACAATGAGCAGTACTTC. Translated: CASARLAGYNEQYF. The chain is built from TRBV27 and TRBJ2-7; 11 positions match TRBD2. J was trimmed by 7 bases and V by 8 bases; bases with no gene match: 10. In germline, CDR1 is MNHEY, CDR2 SMNVEV (reference sequence). The CDR3 extends over 14 amino acids.

This clonotype was recorded a few times. The rearrangement links TRBV20-1 to TRBJ2-5; 7 nucleotides match TRBD1. The CDR3 sequence is 13 residues long. The germline CDR1 and CDR2 sequences are DFQATT and SNEGSKA (reference sequence). Unmatched junction bases numbered 6, after V lost 6 bases and J lost 2 bases. Here the CDR3 DNA reads TGCAGTGCGGCCGGGACAGCGCAAGAGACCCAGTACTTC. Translation gives CSAAGTAQETQYF.

Ten or more counts support this clonotype. DNA of the CDR3: TGTGCCAGCAGTTCGACCCAGGTTTTAGCCGAGCAGTACTTC. Residues: CASSSTQVLAEQYF. The rearrangement links TRBV12-3 or TRBV12-4 to TRBJ2-7, with unresolved D. The ends were cut back, 4 bases at V and 6 bases at J, with 16 bases in the middle. This CDR3 comprises 14 residues.

This sequence joins TRBV6-6 and TRBJ2-5, with D hard to call. CDR3 length: 12 amino acids. V lost 2 bases to trimming and J lost 7 bases, with 8 bases between them. Germline CDR1 reads MNHNY; CDR2 reads SVGAGI (reference sequence). The CDR3 nucleotides read TGTGCCAGCAGTTACGGGCCAGGGACCCAGTACTTC. This sequence encodes CASSYGPGTQYF.

This clonotype appeared many times. The chain has TRBV5-6 and TRBJ2-1; 9 positions match TRBD2. V shed 0 bases and J 5 bases; nucleotides not matched to a gene: 0. The CDR3 extends over 14 amino acids. CDR1 SGHDT and CDR2 YYEEEE come from the germline V gene. CDR3 protein: CASSLGLADNEQFF. The DNA for the CDR3 is TGTGCCAGCAGCTTGGGACTAGCGGACAATGAGCAGTTCTTC.

V is TRBV5-1 and J is TRBJ2-7; 10 positions agree with TRBD1. The V gene end was trimmed by 1 base and the J gene end by 0 bases; junction bases not matched to a gene: 10. Germline-derived CDR1 and CDR2 are SGHRS and YFSETQ. The CDR3 runs to 18 residues. CDR3 DNA: TGCGCCAGCAGCTTGAGCCCTTTGGGACAGGGGCACTCCTACGAGCAGTACTTC. Its protein product is CASSLSPLGQGHSYEQYF.

The chain has TRBV19 and TRBJ2-3; the D is unclear. CDR3 size: 14 residues. Trimming took off 1 base at V and 2 bases at J, with 7 bases between the two ends. The germline V gene has CDR1 LNHDA and CDR2 SQIVND (reference sequence). The CDR3 here is CASSIGQTTDTQYF. The CDR3 bases are TGTGCCAGTAGTATAGGCCAGACCACAGATACGCAGTATTTT.